This TCR beta chain was captured in a study of blood T cells in healthy people across ages. Study context: Capturing about one barcoded beta molecule per two T cells was achieved by template switching.

Study-wide results and limits: With unsorted PBMCs, a conclusive comparison of naive versus antigen-experienced cells was not possible.

It was with a sample-barcoded 5' primer and a J-beta primer mix that a second PCR of about 7 to 12 cycles was run. TCRdb ran MiXCR on the 5' RACE reads and lists one entry per CDR3 protein. The table shows about 930,000 distinct CDR3 sequences, with 25% to 30% occurring only once. Germline loops: CDR1 SGHTA, CDR2 FQGNSA. The trim removed 3 bases at V and 0 bases at J, leaving 5 bases unmatched. The length of the CDR3 is 16 residues. This clonotype has more than one count but fewer than ten. Its antigen is not known. These data are also associated with another study on T cells of mothers and their children.

J is TRBJ2-1 and V is TRBV7-2, with 7 nucleotides matching TRBD2. The receptor's source is a woman aged 40 to 50 in good health. The sample comprised blood. CDR3 sequence (DNA): TGTGCCAGCAGCTTCCGGGGGGTAAGCTCCTACAATGAGCAGTTCTTC. Its translation is CASSFRGVSSYNEQFF.